This TCR beta chain was sequenced during a study of breast tumors, draining lymph nodes, adjacent tissues. TCRdb fed the multiplex PCR reads into MiXCR, producing one record per CDR3 protein. The sample has tens of thousands of distinct CDR3 sequences; over 25% are singletons. With 1 base removed from V and 4 bases from J, the gap between germline ends came to 7 bases. This CDR3 has 14 residues. The germline gives CDR1 LGHNA, CDR2 YSLEER. Samples came from axillary lymph nodes draining the breast cancer. At least ten counts were recorded for this clonotype. The target antigen is unknown. The study, taken as a whole, reports: Tumor T cell lymph node origin was a supported hypothesis, not proven. Luminal-like breast cancer showed significantly higher tumor–nontumor repertoire similarity than basal-like. Most tumor T cells seemingly derive from lymph node, then expand in tumor. Tumors had less TCR diversity than lymph nodes, more than nontumor tissue.

The receptor was derived from a female donor with breast cancer. Some clones in this sample may be carry-over from other donors' samples. Source material: axillary lymph node tissue. The chain combines TRBV4-3 with TRBJ2-2; D unclear. CDR3 sequence reads: CASSQVTSTGELFF. CDR3 in DNA: TGCGCCAGCAGCCAAGTTACAAGCACCGGGGAGCTGTTTTTT.